This paragraph covers one TCR beta chain sequence. In this sample, this clonotype turned up many times. The antigen it binds to is not known. Qualities for individual bases were not recorded, and no much larger clone is one base off. V drops 7 bases and J drops 5 bases, leaving 23 bases in between. There are 17 amino acids in the CDR3, from cysteine to phenylalanine inclusive. Here the CDR3 DNA is all that survives: 51 bases in frame from base 1. From the germline V gene (reference sequence), CDR1 is LNHDA and CDR2 is SQIVND. PBMCs were isolated by Ficoll-Paque density gradient centrifugation. This record comes from a study of T-cell memory formation after mild COVID-19 (TCRdb year 2021). Some background on the complete study: TCR sequence clusters from the two donors were found to be largely donor specific. In a couple of donors, T-cell clones that expanded and contracted after mild COVID-19 were tracked by sequencing TCRalpha and TCRbeta repertoires over time. Two young, previously healthy adult volunteers made up the cohort, one male and one female. Findings and caveats that apply to the study as a whole: Contracting CD4+ clones turned up mainly in the CM and EM memory subsets, whereas EMRA was where CD8+ clones were enriched. Clones contracting from day 15 to 85 had balanced CD4/CD8 phenotypes, while a second wave expanding from day 15 to 37 was biased towards CD4+. Only two mild cases were covered by the study, and larger cohorts that include severe cases with pre-infection samples were considered necessary. The detection of some responding clones in pre-infection memory suggests that pre-existing cross-reactive memory T cells joined the SARS-CoV-2 response. Whether the second-wave clones peaking on day 37 were SARS-CoV-2 specific was not confirmed.

The sample was run on an Illumina NovaSeq 6000. TCRalpha and TCRbeta cDNA libraries were built by 5'RACE with constant-segment primers, adding sample barcodes and unique molecular identifiers. Trizol reagent was used to extract RNA from every sample. Library amplification was performed in two PCR steps, and a second sample barcode and Illumina TruSeq adapters were introduced in the second step. Sequencing of libraries was performed on an Illumina NovaSeq with 2 x 150 bp paired-end reads. As for the authors' bioinformatics: With migec v1.2.7, reads were demultiplexed and then collapsed into UMI-guided consensus sequences. Using mixcr v2.1.11, the UMI consensuses were aligned to TRA and TRB V and J templates and assembled into clonotypes. A clonotype was counted as expanded or contracted only when both edgeR and NoisET called the clonotype significant, with the noise models trained on biological replicates. For edgeR calls, the thresholds were a false discovery rate-adjusted p below 0.01 and a log2 fold-change of 1. PCA with hierarchical clustering of max-normalized trajectories of the 1000 most abundant clonotypes was used as exploratory dynamics analysis. Separately sequenced CD4+ and CD8+ repertoires were used to assign a CD4 or CD8 phenotype to each responding clone. TCRdb redid the processing of the public reads, applying fastp at Q25 and MiXCR, and retained in-frame beta chains. Entries are consolidated by CDR3 protein sequence, retaining the most common genes and DNA. Here the V and J calls rest on TCRdb's processing, not on the authors' analysis. The sample contains approximately 340,000 distinct CDR3 sequences, more than 15% of them found a single time. Under 25% of the sample lies in the top ten.

The TCR was taken from a man younger than 35 who had mild COVID-19 (a few samples of this study predate the infection). The sample titles of this study are shuffled in the database, so cell type and time point are left out; the donor was told from shared clones. The chain uses TRBV19 and TRBJ2-2; a tentative D match to TRBD2 spans 6 bases. Material: PBMCs or a T cell subset sorted from them (not recorded which). The DNA sequence is as follows: TGTGCCAGTACCCCGGAGGGTTTAAACCCTTGGACCGGGGAGCTGTTTTTT. The translation is CASTPEGLNPWTGELFF.